The text below deals with one T cell receptor beta chain. This sample is part of a study of blood T cell repertoires in COVID-19. Using immunoSEQ multiplex PCR, the repertoire was profiled, and TCRdb retains in-frame clones only, with some absent. Among 250,000 to 350,000 clones listed, more than 85% were seen once. The sequenced material came from peripheral blood. The source is a young man with acute or convalescent COVID-19.

The CDR3 nucleotides are TGTGCCAGCAGTCGGACAATCCAAGAGACCCAGTACTTC. Protein sequence: CASSRTIQETQYF. The J gene is TRBJ2-5, the V gene TRBV12-3 or TRBV12-4; tentatively, D is TRBD1 (5 bases). Trimming shortened V by 5 bases and J by 1 base, and 8 bases separated the two germline ends. The CDR3 has 13 residues.